Following are 16 T cell receptor beta chains from one sample sequenced in a study of blood T cell repertoires in COVID-19. Clones were read by immunoSEQ multiplex PCR, and TCRdb kept only the in-frame ones, dropping some. The table shows around 60,000 clones, with less than 90% occurring only once. The material sequenced was peripheral blood. The receptors shown here come from a man in his 60s with COVID-19, enrolled during active disease.

This clone showed up just once. The J gene is TRBJ1-2, the V gene TRBV6-4; weak D call: TRBD1 (6 bases). This CDR3 spans 13 amino acids. V dropped 6 bases and J dropped 4 bases, with 12 bases sitting between them. CDR1 is MRHNA and CDR2 is SNTAGT in the germline V gene. CDR3 sequence reads: CASSRGGTYGYTF. As DNA, the CDR3 is TGTGCCAGCAGCAGGGGCGGAACCTATGGCTACACCTTC.

This chain connects TRBV24-1 to TRBJ2-5; a possible D gene is TRBD1 (5 bases). The CDR3 extends over 13 amino acids. V was cut by 6 bases and J by 4 bases, with 11 bases left in between. CDR1 KGHDR and CDR2 SFDVKD come from the germline V gene. CDR3 coding DNA: TGTGCCACCAGTTTAAGGGGCGGAGAGACCCAGTACTTC. This sequence encodes CATSLRGGETQYF.

This clone was found once. J is TRBJ1-1 and V is TRBV23-1; weak D call: TRBD1 (5 bases). TRBV23-1 is an open reading frame whose function is uncertain. The germline V and J ends were trimmed by 6 bases and 0 bases, with 17 bases remaining between them. The CDR3 length is 16 residues. The CDR3 DNA follows: TGCGCCAGCAGCCCCAGGCAGGGCCAGATGAACACTGAAGCTTTCTTT. This sequence encodes CASSPRQGQMNTEAFF.

The chain recombines TRBV25-1 with TRBJ2-7, with 9 bases aligning to TRBD2. The V gene's germline CDR1 is MGHDK and CDR2 SYGVNS. V lost 7 bases, J lost 6 bases, and 7 bases stayed unmatched. This CDR3 region has 13 residues. In DNA form, the CDR3 reads TGTGCCAGCATCGGGACTAGCTACTCCGAGCAGTACTTC. Its translation: CASIGTSYSEQYF.

This clone has just one count. A much larger clone sits a single nucleotide away, making a read error possible. V and J are TRBV2 and TRBJ1-1; D perhaps matches TRBD1 (5 bases). CDR1 is SNHLY and CDR2 is FYNNEI in the germline V gene. The CDR3 is 13 residues long. With 5 bases removed from V and 0 bases from J, the gap between germline ends came to 7 bases. The CDR3 sequence is CASSSQVNTEAFF. Written as DNA, the CDR3 is TGTGCCAGCAGTTCACAGGTGAACACTGAAGCTTTCTTT.

V is TRBV11-2 and J is TRBJ2-1; 7 nucleotides align to TRBD2. The trim removed 3 bases at V and 4 bases at J, leaving 6 bases unmatched. The CDR3 loop spans 15 amino acids. Germline V gene sequence: CDR1 SGHAT, CDR2 FQNNGV. The CDR3 region is CASSLGLAVYNEQFF. CDR3 DNA sequence: TGTGCCAGCAGCTTGGGTCTAGCGGTTTACAATGAGCAGTTCTTC.

J is TRBJ2-1 and V is TRBV11-1, with TRBD2 matching over 7 bases. The CDR3 has 15 residues. V lost 5 bases, J lost 0 bases, and 4 bases stayed unmatched. CDR1 is SGHAT and CDR2 is FQDESV in the germline V gene (reference sequence). CDR3 residues: CASSGSGFSYNEQFF. The CDR3 nucleotides read TGTGCCAGCAGCGGTAGCGGGTTCTCCTACAATGAGCAGTTCTTC.

The chain employs TRBV2 and TRBJ1-2, with 11 bases fitting TRBD1. Germline loops: CDR1 SNHLY, CDR2 FYNNEI. This CDR3 has 16 amino acids. V lost 7 bases and J lost 8; bases outside the gene matches: 15. Here the CDR3 DNA reads TGTGCCAGCATTCGTAACCTAGGACAGGGGGCACACGGCTACACCTTC. Residues: CASIRNLGQGAHGYTF.

The chain recombines TRBV7-9 with TRBJ2-3; D gene uncertain. Germline CDR1 and CDR2: SEHNR and FQNEAQ (reference sequence). CDR3 length equals 14 residues. The germline V and J ends were trimmed by 5 bases and 1 base, with 10 bases remaining between them. CDR3 nucleotide sequence: TGTGCCAGCAGCCAAAGACAAGGCACAGATACGCAGTATTTT. It translates to CASSQRQGTDTQYF.

The chain recombines TRBV10-2 with TRBJ1-2, with D maybe TRBD1 (6 bases). The CDR3 spans 14 residues. Per the germline V gene, CDR1 is WSHSY and CDR2 is SAAADI. Trimming took off 4 bases at V and 8 bases at J, with 17 bases between the two ends. The CDR3 sequence: CASSVTGPRWGYTF. In nucleotides, the CDR3 is TGCGCCAGCAGTGTGACAGGCCCTCGATGGGGCTACACCTTC.

The chain links TRBV29-1 to TRBJ2-3, with TRBD2 matching 8 bases. The CDR3 is 15 amino acids. V was pared by 5 bases and J by 4 bases, with 11 bases of the junction left unmatched. Per germline, CDR1 SQVTM and CDR2 ANQGSEA. CDR3 nucleotide sequence: TGCAGCGTTCGGGGCGGGGGGCGTGCAGCAGATACGCAGTATTTT. Translation gives CSVRGGGRAADTQYF.

The chain has TRBV28 and TRBJ1-2; 8 bases are shared with TRBD1. CDR3 length: 13 residues. Germline CDR1 is MDHEN and CDR2 is SYDVKM. V lost 4 bases to trimming and J lost 4 bases; unmatched junction nucleotides: 2. This CDR3 reads CASSSGGSYGYTF. The CDR3 coding sequence is TGTGCCAGCAGTTCAGGGGGCTCCTATGGCTACACCTTC.

The gene calls are TRBV2 and TRBJ1-1, with TRBD1 matching over 7 bases. J lost 1 base, V lost 8 bases, and 4 bases had no gene match. The CDR3 runs to 13 residues. Per the germline V gene, CDR1 is SNHLY and CDR2 is FYNNEI. CDR3 bases: TGTGCCAGCGGCCGGGACAGGAACACTGAAGCTTTCTTT. This translates into CASGRDRNTEAFF.

The V and J genes are TRBV10-3 and TRBJ1-1; 7 nucleotides agree with TRBD1. The germline CDR1 and CDR2 sequences are ENHRY and SYGVKD. The length of the CDR3 is 18 residues. With 0 bases clipped from V and 4 bases from J, the junction kept 14 bases outside the gene matches. The DNA of the CDR3 is TGTGCCATCAGTGAGTCCAACAGGGGAGGTGGAGGGGCCACTGAAGCTTTCTTT. It specifies CAISESNRGGGGATEAFF.

V gene TRBV7-2 combines with J gene TRBJ1-6; tentatively, D is TRBD1 (6 bases). From germline, CDR1 is SGHTA and CDR2 FQGNSA. Trimming pared 1 base from V and 9 bases from J, leaving 13 bases between. This CDR3 comprises 15 residues. CDR3 sequence: CASSLDLGGSSPLHF. Here the CDR3 DNA reads TGTGCCAGCAGCTTAGATCTAGGGGGTAGTTCACCCCTCCACTTT.

V and J are TRBV7-9 and TRBJ2-7; TRBD1 agrees at 8 bases. With V trimmed by 5 bases and J by 8 bases, 5 bases remained unmatched. Germline-derived CDR1 and CDR2 are SEHNR and FQNEAQ (reference sequence). The CDR3 consists of 12 residues. Here the CDR3 reads CASSPTGGKQYF. CDR3 nucleotides: TGTGCCAGCAGCCCTACAGGGGGGAAGCAGTACTTC.